These T cell receptor beta chains were read from a single sample in a study of cytomegalovirus exposure and HLA in healthy donors. The table came from immunoSEQ multiplex PCR; TCRdb's copy has only in-frame clones and leaves some out. Of under 150,000 clones detected, 70% to 75% appear once; the ten largest clones hold 2.5% to 3.5%. The source material was PBMCs. All receptors derive from a man between 25 and 39 years old in good health and CMV-seronegative. Both conserved end residues are part of each CDR3. The D gene is left open where the match is weak. Where a row states a size, it is once, few, many or the class of an expanded clone; other rows omit it.

>TRBV28|NA|NA|TRBJ2-7
TGTGCCAGCAAAATAGAGGGGGAACCCTACGAGCAGTACTTC
CASKIEGEPYEQYF
>TRBV5-8|NA|TRBD2|TRBJ2-5
TGTGCCAGCAGCTTGTTCGGGACTACTCAAGAGACCCAGTACTTC
CASSLFGTTQETQYF
>TRBV12-2|NA|NA|TRBJ2-2
TGTGCAAGTCGCTTAGGCCGGAAAAGGGAGCGGGACGAGAACACCGGGGAGCTGTTTTTT
CASRLGRKRERDENTGELFF
>TRBV6-5|few|NA|TRBJ1-2
TGTGCCAGCAGTTATTCTCTCGTAGCGCAGGGAGGACGCTACACCTTC
CASSYSLVAQGGRYTF
>TRBV6-6|few|TRBD1|TRBJ2-7
TGTGCCAGCAGTTTGAGGACAGGGGCCCTCGAGCAGTACTTC
CASSLRTGALEQYF
>TRBV6-1|few|NA|TRBJ1-5
TGTGCCAGCAGTGAATCCGGGAATCAGCCCCAGCATTTT
CASSESGNQPQHF
>TRBV9|NA|NA|TRBJ2-7
TGTGCCAGCAGCCCCGGGGGTTCCTACGAGCAGTACTTC
CASSPGGSYEQYF
>TRBV12-5|NA|TRBD2|TRBJ2-1
TGTGCTAGTGGCTTAACGGGACTAGCGGGGGGGAATGAGCAGTTCTTC
CASGLTGLAGGNEQFF
>TRBV6-5|NA|NA|TRBJ1-6
TGTGCCAGCAGGCCGGGGACTCTCCCCCTCCACTTT
CASRPGTLPLHF
>TRBV7-3|NA|TRBD2|TRBJ2-3
TGTGCCAGCAGCTTAGCGGGAGGAGTAGATACGCAGTATTTT
CASSLAGGVDTQYF
>TRBV6-5|NA|NA|TRBJ1-2
TGTGCCAGCAGTTACTCGAAACAATCGGGCTACACCTTC
CASSYSKQSGYTF
>TRBV7-2|NA|NA|TRBJ2-3
TGTGCCAGCACCTCCGGGGTTAAAGATACGCAGTATTTT
CASTSGVKDTQYF
>TRBV19|NA|TRBD1|TRBJ2-1
TGTGCCAGTAGGGACAGGGGTATGGATGAGCAGTTCTTC
CASRDRGMDEQFF
>TRBV28|NA|TRBD1|TRBJ1-3
TGTGCCAGCAGTTTAAACAGGGGCTCTGGAAACACCATATATTTT
CASSLNRGSGNTIYF
>TRBV19|NA|NA|TRBJ2-1
TGTGCCAGTAGTATTTCTAGTAGTCCCTACAATGAGCAGTTCTTC
CASSISSSPYNEQFF
>TRBV7-6|few|TRBD1|TRBJ2-5
TGTGCCAGCAGCACAAGGGGGCCGGAGAAGACCCAGTACTTC
CASSTRGPEKTQYF
>TRBV27|NA|NA|TRBJ1-4
TGTGCCAGCAGTTTGGTTTGGGCCGTAACTAATGAAAAACTGTTTTTT
CASSLVWAVTNEKLFF
>TRBV30|NA|NA|TRBJ2-3
TGTGCCTGGAGTTACACAGCCTCCACAGATACGCAGTATTTT
CAWSYTASTDTQYF
>TRBV19|NA|NA|TRBJ1-1
TGTGCCAGTAGTTACCTAACGGGGACTGAAGCTTTCTTT
CASSYLTGTEAFF
>TRBV4-1|NA|TRBD2|TRBJ2-5
TGCGCCAGCAGCCAAGAATCACTAGCGGGGGGGGTGCAAGAGACCCAGTACTTC
CASSQESLAGGVQETQYF
>TRBV10-1|NA|TRBD1|TRBJ1-5
TGCGCCAGGGACAGGGACAGCTATCAGCCCCAGCATTTT
CARDRDSYQPQHF
>TRBV27|NA|NA|TRBJ2-2
TGTGCCAGCAGCTTCGAACTAGGTGTCGGGGAGCTGTTTTTT
CASSFELGVGELFF
>TRBV5-6|NA|NA|TRBJ2-3
TGTGCCAGCAGCTTTCTTCGCACAGATACGCAGTATTTT
CASSFLRTDTQYF
>TRBV27|NA|NA|TRBJ2-7
TGTGCCAGCAGTTTATTGGGACTGGAGGACGAGCAGTACTTC
CASSLLGLEDEQYF
>TRBV5-1|NA|NA|TRBJ1-2
TGCGCCAGCAGCCTGGGGGGACTGGAGGGCTACACCTTC
CASSLGGLEGYTF
>TRBV5-4|NA|TRBD2|TRBJ2-7
TGTGCCAGCAGCACCGGACTAGCGGGAGGTGGGAACGAGCAGTACTTC
CASSTGLAGGGNEQYF
>TRBV9|NA|TRBD1|TRBJ1-2
TGTGCCAGCAGCGTAGCTCTAACAGGGGGATTGACCTATGGCTACACCTTC
CASSVALTGGLTYGYTF
>TRBV28|NA|NA|TRBJ1-5
TGTGCCAGCAGTCCGGAGGCGGGGCGGGGGTGGTTGGGGAATCAGCCCCAGCATTTT
CASSPEAGRGWLGNQPQHF
>TRBV29-1|NA|TRBD2|TRBJ2-7
TGCAGCGTCAGACTAGCGGCTGCCTACGAGCAGTACTTC
CSVRLAAAYEQYF
>TRBV28|NA|TRBD1|TRBJ1-5
TGTGCCAGCTACCACAGGGGACAGCCCCAGCATTTT
CASYHRGQPQHF
>TRBV2|NA|TRBD1|TRBJ1-6
TGTGCCAGCGTCACGACAGGGGATTATAATTCACCCCTCCACTTT
CASVTTGDYNSPLHF
>TRBV7-9|NA|TRBD2|TRBJ2-4
TGTGCCAGCAGCTCCTTAGCGGGATCCCCTAAAAACATTCAGTACTTC
CASSSLAGSPKNIQYF
>TRBV7-2|NA|TRBD1|TRBJ1-1
TGTGCCAGCAGCCAGGACAGGGACACTGAAGCTTTCTTT
CASSQDRDTEAFF
>TRBV2|NA|NA|TRBJ1-6
TGTGCCAGCAGTCGCACCGATTCCGAGGGTTCACCCCTCCACTTT
CASSRTDSEGSPLHF
>TRBV19|NA|NA|TRBJ1-5
TGTGCCAGTAGTCCGAGACAGGTTAGCAATCAGCCCCAGCATTTT
CASSPRQVSNQPQHF
>TRBV4-1|NA|TRBD1|TRBJ2-7
TGCGCCAGCAGGGCGACAGGGTCGTTCCACGAGCAGTACTTC
CASRATGSFHEQYF
>TRBV5-1|NA|TRBD2|TRBJ2-5
TGCGCCAGCAGCTTAGGCTTAGCGGGGGGAGTAGAGACCCAGTACTTC
CASSLGLAGGVETQYF
>TRBV15|NA|TRBD1|TRBJ1-5
TGTGCCACCAGCAGAGTCGCAGGGGGAGGACAGCCCCAGCATTTT
CATSRVAGGGQPQHF
>TRBV19|NA|NA|TRBJ1-5
TGTGCCAGTAGTACCGGACAGCTCAATCAGCCCCAGCATTTT
CASSTGQLNQPQHF
>TRBV4-2|few|NA|TRBJ2-3
TGTGCCAGCAGCCTGACCCGGGACTCAGATACGCAGTATTTT
CASSLTRDSDTQYF
>TRBV28|few|NA|TRBJ1-6
TGTGCCAGCAGTTTCTGGTTAGCTGGGGCCCAAAGCAGCTCACCCCTCCACTTT
CASSFWLAGAQSSSPLHF
>TRBV6-1|few|NA|TRBJ2-1
TGTGCCAGCAGTGAAAAACTAGTTATCTATGAGCAGTTCTTC
CASSEKLVIYEQFF
>TRBV19|once|TRBD1|TRBJ1-2
TGTGCCAGTAGTGGCACTGGGACAGGGGGCCGAAATGGCTACACCTTC
CASSGTGTGGRNGYTF
>TRBV9|NA|NA|TRBJ1-1
TGTGCCAGCAGCGCCAGAGGTACTGAAGCTTTCTTT
CASSARGTEAFF
>TRBV6-5|few|TRBD1|TRBJ1-1
TGTGCCAGCAGACGGACAGGGACTGAAGCTTTCTTT
CASRRTGTEAFF
>TRBV9|NA|NA|TRBJ1-6
TGTGCCAGCAGCGTAGAGGGGTATAATTCGCCCCTCCACTTT
CASSVEGYNSPLHF
>TRBV11-2|NA|TRBD1|TRBJ1-1
TGTGCCAGCAGCTCCACAGGGGCGCGGAACACTGAAGCTTTCTTT
CASSSTGARNTEAFF
>TRBV20-1|NA|NA|TRBJ2-1
TGCAGTGCAGATCGCCGGGATGAGCAGTTCTTC
CSADRRDEQFF
>TRBV27|NA|TRBD1|TRBJ1-1
TGTGCCAGCAGTAACAGGGGGTGGAACACTGAAGCTTTCTTT
CASSNRGWNTEAFF
>TRBV7-2|few|NA|TRBJ2-7
TGTGCCAGCAGCTTAGGCACACCCTACGAGCAGTACTTC
CASSLGTPYEQYF
>TRBV6-1|once|NA|TRBJ1-2
TGTGCCAGCCGCAGTTCAGCTAACTATGGCTACACCTTC
CASRSSANYGYTF
>TRBV4-3|NA|NA|TRBJ1-1
TGCGCCAGCAGCCAATCGTTAAACACTGAAGCTTTCTTT
CASSQSLNTEAFF
>TRBV19|NA|NA|TRBJ2-6
TGTGCCAGTAGGGACAGCTCTGGGGCCAACGTCCTGACTTTC
CASRDSSGANVLTF
>TRBV7-2|NA|NA|TRBJ1-5
TGTGCCAGCAGCATATCCCAACAGGGTCAGCCCCAGCATTTT
CASSISQQGQPQHF
>TRBV29-1|NA|TRBD2|TRBJ2-2
TGCAGCGTTGTCAAAGCGGGAGGGTTGGGGGCCGGGGAGCTGTTTTTT
CSVVKAGGLGAGELFF
>TRBV6-5|few|NA|TRBJ1-1
TGTGCCAGCAGTTCCTCTCGTTTGGCCGATACTGAAGCTTTCTTT
CASSSSRLADTEAFF